This TCR beta chain was identified during a study of graft-versus-host responses after intestinal transplantation. Assay used: immunoSEQ multiplex PCR; TCRdb lists only in-frame clones, some missing. The sample has around 6,200 clones, 83% seen once; the top ten hold approximately 8.1%. Graft-derived tissue was subjected to processing to liberate intraepithelial and lamina propria lymphocytes. CDR1 is MDHEN, CDR2 SYDVKM, per germline. The V and J ends lost 2 bases and 2 bases respectively, with 10 bases between them. The CDR3 is made up of 14 amino acids. The sequenced sample was ileum tissue, obtained roughly 300 days after intestinal transplant. The chain is built from TRBV28 and TRBJ2-7, with D perhaps matching TRBD1 (5 bases). The sequence derives from a human patient who received an intestinal transplant, so some T cells may come from the graft donor. The CDR3 is CASSLPDRAYEQYF. CDR3 nucleotides: TGTGCCAGCAGTTTACCCGACAGAGCCTACGAGCAGTACTTC.